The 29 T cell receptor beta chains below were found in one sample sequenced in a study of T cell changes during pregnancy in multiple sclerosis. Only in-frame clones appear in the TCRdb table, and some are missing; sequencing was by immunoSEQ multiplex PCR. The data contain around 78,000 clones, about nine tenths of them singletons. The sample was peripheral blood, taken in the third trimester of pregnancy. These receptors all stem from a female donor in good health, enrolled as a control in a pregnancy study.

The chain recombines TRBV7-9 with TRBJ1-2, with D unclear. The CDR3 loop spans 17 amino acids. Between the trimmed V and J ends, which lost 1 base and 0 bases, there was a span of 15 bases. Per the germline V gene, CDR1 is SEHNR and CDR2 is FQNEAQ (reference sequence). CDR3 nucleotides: TGTGCCAGCAGCTTAGGGAGGAGCCGGATAGCTAACTATGGCTACACCTTC. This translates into CASSLGRSRIANYGYTF.

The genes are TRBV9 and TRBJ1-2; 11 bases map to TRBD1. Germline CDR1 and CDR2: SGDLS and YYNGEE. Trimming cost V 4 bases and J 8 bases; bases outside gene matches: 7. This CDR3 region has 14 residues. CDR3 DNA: TGTGCCAGCAGCCCCGGACAGGGGGCGTGGGGCTACACCTTC. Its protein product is CASSPGQGAWGYTF. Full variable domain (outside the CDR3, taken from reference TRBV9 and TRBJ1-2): DSGVTQTPKHLITATGQRVTLRCSPRSGDLSVYWYQQSLDQGLQFLIQYYNGEERAKGNILERFSAQQFPDLHSELNLSSLELGDSALYFCASSPGQGAWGYTFGSGTRLTVV.

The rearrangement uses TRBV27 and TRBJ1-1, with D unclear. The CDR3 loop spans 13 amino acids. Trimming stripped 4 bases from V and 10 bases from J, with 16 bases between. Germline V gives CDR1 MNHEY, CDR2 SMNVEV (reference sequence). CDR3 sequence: CASSWAARGSAFF. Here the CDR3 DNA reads TGTGCCAGCAGTTGGGCCGCCCGAGGGTCAGCTTTCTTT.

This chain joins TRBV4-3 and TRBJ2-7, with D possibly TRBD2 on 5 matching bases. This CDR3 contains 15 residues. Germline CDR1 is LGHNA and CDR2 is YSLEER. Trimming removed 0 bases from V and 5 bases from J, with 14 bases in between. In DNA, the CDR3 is TGCGCCAGCAGCCAAGAGCCAGTGGAGGTACACGAGCAGTACTTC. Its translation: CASSQEPVEVHEQYF.

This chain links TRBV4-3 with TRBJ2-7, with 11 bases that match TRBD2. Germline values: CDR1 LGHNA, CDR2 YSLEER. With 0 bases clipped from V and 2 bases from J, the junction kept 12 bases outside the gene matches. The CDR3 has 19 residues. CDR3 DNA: TGCGCCAGCAGCCAAGATCGGGAACTAGCGGGAGCCCATACCTACGAGCAGTACTTC. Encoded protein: CASSQDRELAGAHTYEQYF.

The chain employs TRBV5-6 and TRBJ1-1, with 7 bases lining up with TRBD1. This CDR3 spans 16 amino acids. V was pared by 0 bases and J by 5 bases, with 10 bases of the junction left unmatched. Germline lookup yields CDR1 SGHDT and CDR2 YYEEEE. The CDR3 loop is CASSLGDRLLETEAFF. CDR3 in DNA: TGTGCCAGCAGCTTGGGGGACAGACTCTTGGAGACTGAAGCTTTCTTT.

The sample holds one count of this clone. DNA of the CDR3: TGTGCCAGCAGTTCGACAGGTGGAAAAACCTACGAGCAGTACTTC. Translating it yields CASSSTGGKTYEQYF. The chain carries TRBV28 and TRBJ2-7; D perhaps matches TRBD1 (6 bases). The V end lost 4 bases, the J end lost 2 bases, and 15 bases lay between the germline ends. The CDR3 spans 15 residues. The germline gives CDR1 MDHEN, CDR2 SYDVKM.

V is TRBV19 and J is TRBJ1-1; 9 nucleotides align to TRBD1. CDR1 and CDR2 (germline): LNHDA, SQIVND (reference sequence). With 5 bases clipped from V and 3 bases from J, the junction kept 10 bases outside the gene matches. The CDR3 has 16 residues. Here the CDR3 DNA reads TGTGCCAGTAGTGTACAGGGGGCTAGGTCGTACACTGAAGCTTTCTTT. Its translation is CASSVQGARSYTEAFF.

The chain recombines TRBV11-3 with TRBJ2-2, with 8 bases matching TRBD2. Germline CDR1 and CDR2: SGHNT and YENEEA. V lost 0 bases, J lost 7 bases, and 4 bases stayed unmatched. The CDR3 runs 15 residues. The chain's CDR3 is CASSLEGTRNGELFF. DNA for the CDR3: TGTGCCAGCAGCTTAGAGGGGACTAGAAACGGGGAGCTGTTTTTT.

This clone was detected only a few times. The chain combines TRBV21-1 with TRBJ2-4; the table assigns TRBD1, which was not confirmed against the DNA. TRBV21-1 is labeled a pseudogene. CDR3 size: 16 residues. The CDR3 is CASSADRGLAKNIQYF. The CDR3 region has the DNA TGTGCCAGCAGCGCGGACAGGGGTCTGGCCAAAAACATTCAGTACTTC.

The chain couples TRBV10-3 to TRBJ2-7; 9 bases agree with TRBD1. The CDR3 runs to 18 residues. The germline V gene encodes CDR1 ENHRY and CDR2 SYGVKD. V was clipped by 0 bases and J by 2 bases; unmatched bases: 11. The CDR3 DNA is TGTGCCATCAGTGAGTCGGCCCCCCGGGACAGGGACCCCTACGAGCAGTACTTC. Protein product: CAISESAPRDRDPYEQYF.

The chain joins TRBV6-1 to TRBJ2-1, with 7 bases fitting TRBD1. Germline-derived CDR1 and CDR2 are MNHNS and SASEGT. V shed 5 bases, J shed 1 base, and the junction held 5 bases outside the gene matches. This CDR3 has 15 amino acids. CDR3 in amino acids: CASSPTGESYNEQFF. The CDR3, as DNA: TGTGCCAGCAGTCCAACAGGGGAATCCTACAATGAGCAGTTCTTC.

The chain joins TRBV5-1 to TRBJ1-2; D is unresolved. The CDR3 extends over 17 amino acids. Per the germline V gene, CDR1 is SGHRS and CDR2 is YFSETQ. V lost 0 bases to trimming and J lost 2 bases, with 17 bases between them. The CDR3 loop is CASSLVLGGSSNYGYTF. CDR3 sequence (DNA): TGCGCCAGCAGCTTGGTGCTGGGAGGGAGCAGCAACTATGGCTACACCTTC.

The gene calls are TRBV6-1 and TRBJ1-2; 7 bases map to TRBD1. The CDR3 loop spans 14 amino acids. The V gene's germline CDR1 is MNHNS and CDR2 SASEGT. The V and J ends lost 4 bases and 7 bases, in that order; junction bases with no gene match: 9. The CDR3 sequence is CASSGTGRSLGYTF. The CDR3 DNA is TGTGCCAGCAGTGGGACAGGCCGGTCGCTTGGCTACACCTTC.

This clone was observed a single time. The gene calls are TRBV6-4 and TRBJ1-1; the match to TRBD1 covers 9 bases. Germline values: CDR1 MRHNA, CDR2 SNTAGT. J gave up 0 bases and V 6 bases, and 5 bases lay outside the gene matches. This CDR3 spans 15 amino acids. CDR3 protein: CASRQGATMNTEAFF. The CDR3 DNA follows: TGTGCCAGCAGACAGGGGGCGACTATGAACACTGAAGCTTTCTTT.

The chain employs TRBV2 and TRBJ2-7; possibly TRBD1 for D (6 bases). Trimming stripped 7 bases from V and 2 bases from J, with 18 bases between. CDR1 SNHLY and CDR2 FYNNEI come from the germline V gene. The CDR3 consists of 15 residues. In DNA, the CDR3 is TGTGCCAGCACCACAAAAAGACAGGACCCCTACGAGCAGTACTTC. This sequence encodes CASTTKRQDPYEQYF.

The CDR3 coding sequence is TGCGCCAGCAGCCAGGGGCGACAGGGTCTCGATGGCTACACCTTC. Its translation: CASSQGRQGLDGYTF. The chain links TRBV4-3 to TRBJ1-2, with 7 nucleotides matching TRBD1. V trimming: 3 bases; J trimming: 6 bases; junction bases outside the gene matches: 10. The CDR3 loop spans 15 amino acids. Germline V gene data show CDR1 as LGHNA and CDR2 as YSLEER.

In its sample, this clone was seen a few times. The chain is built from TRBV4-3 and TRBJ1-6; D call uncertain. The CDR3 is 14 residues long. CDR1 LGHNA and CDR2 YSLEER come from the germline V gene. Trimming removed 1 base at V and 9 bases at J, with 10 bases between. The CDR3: CASSQVSYGSPLHF. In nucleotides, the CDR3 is TGCGCCAGCAGCCAAGTATCCTACGGTTCACCCCTCCACTTT.

DNA of the CDR3: TGCGCCAGCAGCTTGGGGGGGGGAGAGACCCAGTACTTC. It yields the protein CASSLGGGETQYF. The chain employs TRBV5-1 and TRBJ2-5, with 7 positions matching TRBD2. Germline CDR1 is SGHRS and CDR2 is YFSETQ. J lost 4 bases, V lost 0 bases, and 0 bases had no gene match. The CDR3 sequence is 13 residues long.

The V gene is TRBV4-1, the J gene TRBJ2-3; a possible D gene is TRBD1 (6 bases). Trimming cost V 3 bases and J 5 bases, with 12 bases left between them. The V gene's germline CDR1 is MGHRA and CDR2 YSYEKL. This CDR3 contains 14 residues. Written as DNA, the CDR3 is TGCGCCAGCAGCCAGGGGGACAACATAGATACGCAGTATTTT. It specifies CASSQGDNIDTQYF.

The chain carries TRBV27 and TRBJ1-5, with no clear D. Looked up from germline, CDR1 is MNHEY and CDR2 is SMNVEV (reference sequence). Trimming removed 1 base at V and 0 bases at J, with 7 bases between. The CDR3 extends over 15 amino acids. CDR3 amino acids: CASSLWQDSNQPQHF. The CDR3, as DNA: TGTGCCAGCAGTTTATGGCAGGATAGCAATCAGCCCCAGCATTTT.

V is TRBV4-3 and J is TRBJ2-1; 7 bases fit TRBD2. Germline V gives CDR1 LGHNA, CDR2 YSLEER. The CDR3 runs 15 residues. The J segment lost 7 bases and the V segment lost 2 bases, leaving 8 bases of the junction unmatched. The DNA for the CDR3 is TGCGCCAGCAGCCAATCTGCGGGAGCGTTAAATGAGCAGTTCTTC. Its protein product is CASSQSAGALNEQFF.

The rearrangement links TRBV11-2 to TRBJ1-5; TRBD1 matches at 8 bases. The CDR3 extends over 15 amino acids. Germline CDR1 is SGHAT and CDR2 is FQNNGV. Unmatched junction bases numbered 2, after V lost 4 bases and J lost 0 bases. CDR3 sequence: CASSWTGYSNQPQHF. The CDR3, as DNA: TGTGCCAGCAGCTGGACAGGGTATAGCAATCAGCCCCAGCATTTT.

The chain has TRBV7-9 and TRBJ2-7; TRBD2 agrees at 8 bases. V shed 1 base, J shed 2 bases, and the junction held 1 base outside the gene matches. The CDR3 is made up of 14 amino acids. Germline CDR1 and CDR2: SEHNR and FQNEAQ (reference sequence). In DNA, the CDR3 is TGTGCCAGCAGCTTAGGGGGACTAGCCTACGAGCAGTACTTC. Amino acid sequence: CASSLGGLAYEQYF.

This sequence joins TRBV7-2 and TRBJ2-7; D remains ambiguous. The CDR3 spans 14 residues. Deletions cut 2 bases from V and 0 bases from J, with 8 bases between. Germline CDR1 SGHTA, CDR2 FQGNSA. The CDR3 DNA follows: TGTGCCAGCAGCTTAAGAGGAATCTCCTACGAGCAGTACTTC. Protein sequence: CASSLRGISYEQYF.

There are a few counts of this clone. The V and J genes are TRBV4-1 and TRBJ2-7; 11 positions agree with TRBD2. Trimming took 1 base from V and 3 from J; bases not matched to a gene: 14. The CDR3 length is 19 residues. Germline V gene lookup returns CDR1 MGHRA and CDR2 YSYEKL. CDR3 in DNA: TGCGCCAGCAGCCAAGTGGCAGGTCATAGCGGGGGGGCTAACTACGAGCAGTACTTC. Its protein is CASSQVAGHSGGANYEQYF.

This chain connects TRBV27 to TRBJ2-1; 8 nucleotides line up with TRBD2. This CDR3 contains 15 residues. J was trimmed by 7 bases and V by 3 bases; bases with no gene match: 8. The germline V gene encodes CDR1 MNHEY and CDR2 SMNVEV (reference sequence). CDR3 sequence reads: CASSLAGGPPNEQFF. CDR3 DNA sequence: TGTGCCAGCAGTTTGGCGGGAGGCCCTCCAAATGAGCAGTTCTTC.

Written as DNA, the CDR3 is TGTGCCAGCAGCTTAGGACAGACCTATGGCTACACCTTC. This encodes CASSLGQTYGYTF. The chain couples TRBV11-2 to TRBJ1-2; a possible D gene is TRBD1 (5 bases). Germline values: CDR1 SGHAT, CDR2 FQNNGV. V gave up 1 base and J gave up 4 bases, with 7 bases separating them. CDR3 size: 13 residues. Complete variable domain (other parts from reference TRBV11-2 and TRBJ1-2): EAGVAQSPRYKIIEKRQSVAFWCNPISGHATLYWYQQILGQGPKLLIQFQNNGVVDDSQLPKDRFSAERLKGVDSTLKIQPAKLEDSAVYLCASSLGQTYGYTFGSGTRLTVV.

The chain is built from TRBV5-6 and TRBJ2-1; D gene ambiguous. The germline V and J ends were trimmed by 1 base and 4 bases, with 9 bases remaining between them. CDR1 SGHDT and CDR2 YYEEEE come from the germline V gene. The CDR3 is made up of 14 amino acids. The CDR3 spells CASSLISFYNEQFF. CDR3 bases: TGTGCCAGCAGCTTGATATCTTTTTACAATGAGCAGTTCTTC.